This TCR beta chain was recorded in a study of T cell repertoires in cytomegalovirus infection. At the level of the study: The public TCR beta signatures pointed to both CMV infection and matching HLA type.

From the reads, TCRdb called clonotypes with MiXCR, one entry per CDR3 protein. The sample carries around 290,000 distinct CDR3 sequences, roughly a quarter recorded once. This clonotype was seen just once. Its specificity is unknown. Notes on the study in general: Using cumulative public TCR beta family frequency, the authors identified those who carried CMV together with the relevant HLA. Dominating the ex vivo response were HLA-C-restricted CMV-specific TCR beta clonotypes.

The TCR sequence derives from a human donor in good health (CMV status not recorded). Some clones in this sample may be carry-over from other donors' samples. Sequenced material: PBMCs.

The CDR3 sequence is CASRKTGEAFF. CDR3 coding DNA: TGTGCCAGCAGGAAGACGGGTGAAGCTTTCTTT. The chain carries TRBV28 and TRBJ1-1, with D unresolved. V was clipped by 6 bases and J by 7 bases, with 9 bases between them. The CDR3 spans 11 residues. CDR1 MDHEN and CDR2 SYDVKM come from the germline V gene.